The clone carrying this T cell receptor (beta chain) showed up just once. The data stem from a study of CD8 T cells in Susac syndrome. V was clipped by 0 bases and J by 2 bases; unmatched bases: 4. Per germline, CDR1 LGHNA and CDR2 YSLEER. This CDR3 has 17 amino acids. It was with random hexamers that roughly 0.45 to 1 ug RNA was reverse transcribed. Across 54 Vbeta and 13 Jbeta, TCR beta CDR3 was amplified with immunoSEQ multiplex PCR. MiXCR, applied by TCRdb to the immunoSEQ multiplex PCR reads, yields one record per CDR3 protein. The sample holds about 300,000 distinct CDR3 sequences, around 85% seen once.

The chain joins TRBV4-3 to TRBJ2-2, with 9 bases that match TRBD2. The receptor's source is a human donor with multiple sclerosis. The sample taken for sequencing was CD8+ T cells from PBMCs. The CDR3 sequence is CASSQDGSGRNTGELFF. In nucleotides, the CDR3 is TGCGCCAGCAGCCAAGACGGTAGCGGGAGAAACACCGGGGAGCTGTTTTTT.